The next 5 T cell receptor beta chains were all read from a single sample in a study of shared clonotypes between healthy human individuals. The assay was immunoSEQ multiplex PCR, and TCRdb's table has in-frame clones only and misses some. This table holds around 2,000,000 clones, under 95% found once. The naive CD8 population came from CD45RO-negative cells selected for CCR7, without terminally differentiated effector memory CD45RA+ cells. The sample comprised naive CD8+ T cells from PBMCs. The receptors derive from a man between 18 and 35 years old in good health. Some clones in this sample may be carry-over from other donors' samples.

This clone was seen only a few times. J is TRBJ2-1 and V is TRBV11-3; TRBD2 is a possible D gene (6 bases). The CDR3 covers 15 residues. The germline V and J ends were trimmed by 5 bases and 1 base, with 12 bases remaining between them. Germline V lookup: CDR1 SGHNT, CDR2 YENEEA. DNA for the CDR3: TGTGCCAGCAGCCCCCGTGGAGGGTCCTACAATGAGCAGTTCTTC. Translating it yields CASSPRGGSYNEQFF.

The chain combines TRBV29-1 with TRBJ2-1, with 7 bases identical to TRBD2. J lost 6 bases, V lost 7 bases, and 0 bases had no gene match. The CDR3 contains 10 residues. Germline V gene lookup returns CDR1 SQVTM and CDR2 ANQGSEA. The CDR3 loop is CSGGGNEQFF. The CDR3 DNA follows: TGCAGCGGGGGGGGCAATGAGCAGTTCTTC.

V usage is TRBV5-1 and J usage is TRBJ2-1, with D possibly being TRBD2 (6 bases). With 7 bases removed from V and 6 bases from J, the gap between germline ends came to 20 bases. Germline V gene lookup returns CDR1 SGHRS and CDR2 YFSETQ. The CDR3 has 15 residues. The CDR3 region has the DNA TGCGCCAGCGACCCCGATTGGCAGGGAGGCAATGAGCAGTTCTTC. This gives the protein CASDPDWQGGNEQFF. Filled out from reference TRBV5-1 and TRBJ2-1, the complete variable domain reads KAGVTQTPRYLIKTRGQQVTLSCSPISGHRSVSWYQQTPGQGLQFLFEYFSETQRNKGNFPGRFSGRQFSNSRSEMNVSTLELGDSALYLCASDPDWQGGNEQFFGPGTRLTVL.

V usage is TRBV27 and J usage is TRBJ2-7; 8 positions agree with TRBD2. The CDR3 contains 14 residues. Trimming took 6 bases from V and 2 from J; bases not matched to a gene: 6. Per the germline V gene, CDR1 is MNHEY and CDR2 is SMNVEV (reference sequence). The CDR3 sequence is CASSLSGMAYEQYF. The CDR3 DNA reads TGTGCCAGCAGCCTTAGCGGGATGGCCTACGAGCAGTACTTC.

The chain couples TRBV11-2 to TRBJ1-2; D gene uncertain. The length of the CDR3 is 13 residues. V lost 3 bases and J lost 7, with 12 bases in between. Looked up from germline, CDR1 is SGHAT and CDR2 is FQNNGV. The CDR3: CASSFSGVLGYTF. The DNA of the CDR3 is TGTGCCAGCAGCTTTAGCGGGGTCCTTGGCTACACCTTC.